What follows are 25 T cell receptor beta chains derived from one specimen sequenced in a study of T cell responses to AZD1222 COVID-19 vaccine. Method: immunoSEQ multiplex PCR; TCRdb's copy keeps in-frame clones and lacks some. The sample includes around 140,000 clones, roughly 85% of them seen just once. The sample in question was peripheral blood, obtained 28 days after the second dose of the MenACWY control vaccine. These receptors were collected from an adult who received the MenACWY meningococcal vaccine as a control.

The chain has TRBV19 and TRBJ1-5; D might be TRBD1 (5 bases). CDR3 length equals 14 residues. The germline V gene has CDR1 LNHDA and CDR2 SQIVND (reference sequence). Trimming cost V 4 bases and J 9 bases, with 16 bases left between them. CDR3 sequence reads: CASSRVGGDRPQHF. The CDR3, as DNA: TGTGCCAGTAGTAGGGTCGGGGGGGATCGGCCCCAGCATTTT.

This sequence joins TRBV27 and TRBJ1-1; 7 bases map to TRBD1. Germline-derived CDR1 and CDR2 are MNHEY and SMNVEV (reference sequence). The junction had 15 bases not matched to a gene; V was cut back by 2 bases and J by 0 bases. The CDR3 consists of 19 residues. The CDR3 here is CASSLQAPGQSLLNTEAFF. Here the CDR3 DNA reads TGTGCCAGCAGTTTACAAGCCCCGGGACAGAGTTTGTTGAACACTGAAGCTTTCTTT.

This clone was found once. V and J are TRBV10-3 and TRBJ2-1, with no clear D. This CDR3 is 13 amino acids long. V lost 2 bases to trimming and J lost 2 bases, with 4 bases between them. Germline V gives CDR1 ENHRY, CDR2 SYGVKD. The CDR3 DNA is TGTGCCATCAGTGAGGGACCCTACAATGAGCAGTTCTTC. This sequence encodes CAISEGPYNEQFF.

This clone was detected only once. V gene TRBV4-1 combines with J gene TRBJ2-2; no firm D call. CDR3 length: 13 amino acids. Germline assignment: CDR1 MGHRA and CDR2 YSYEKL. V lost 1 base, J lost 7 bases, and 7 bases lay in between. CDR3 DNA: TGCGCCAGCAGCCAAGTAAGAGGCGGGGAGCTGTTTTTT. Encoded protein: CASSQVRGGELFF.

The V gene is TRBV7-2, the J gene TRBJ1-2; 8 bases are a match to TRBD1. Germline V gene sequence: CDR1 SGHTA, CDR2 FQGNSA. CDR3 length equals 13 residues. Trimming took 2 bases from V and 14 from J; bases not matched to a gene: 10. CDR3 coding DNA: TGTGCCAGCAGCTTATTGGCAGGGGGCCGGTGGACCTTC. It translates to CASSLLAGGRWTF.

The CDR3 reads CASSRQTVNTEAFF. The CDR3 DNA follows: TGTGCCAGCAGCCGCCAGACGGTGAACACTGAAGCTTTCTTT. The rearrangement links TRBV6-5 to TRBJ1-1; D not resolved. The germline gives CDR1 MNHEY, CDR2 SVGAGI. The CDR3 runs to 14 residues. The V end lost 6 bases, the J end lost 0 bases, and 11 bases lay between the germline ends.

The chain carries TRBV28 and TRBJ1-5; 9 positions match TRBD1. The CDR3 runs to 14 residues. Trimming cost V 7 bases and J 5 bases; bases outside gene matches: 6. Germline V CDR1 and CDR2: MDHEN, SYDVKM. CDR3 sequence reads: CASTIGTGYQPQHF. In DNA form, the CDR3 reads TGTGCCAGCACCATTGGGACAGGGTATCAGCCCCAGCATTTT. Using reference TRBV28 and TRBJ1-5 for the parts outside the CDR3, the full variable domain is DVKVTQSSRYLVKRTGEKVFLECVQDMDHENMFWYRQDPGLGLRLIYFSYDVKMKEKGDIPEGYSVSREKKERFSLILESASTNQTSMYLCASTIGTGYQPQHFGDGTRLSIL.

The rearrangement joins TRBV19 to TRBJ2-6, with 8 nucleotides matching TRBD1. The CDR3 is made up of 18 amino acids. Germline loops: CDR1 LNHDA, CDR2 SQIVND (reference sequence). J lost 0 bases, V lost 4 bases, and 8 bases had no gene match. In nucleotides, the CDR3 is TGTGCCAGTAGTACCCGACAGGGGACCCGCTCTGGGGCCAACGTCCTGACTTTC. This encodes CASSTRQGTRSGANVLTF.

This sequence joins TRBV11-3 and TRBJ2-3; tentatively, D is TRBD1 (6 bases). The CDR3 covers 16 residues. CDR1 is SGHNT and CDR2 is YENEEA in the germline V gene. Trimming pared 5 bases from V and 1 base from J, leaving 16 bases between. The CDR3 loop reads CASSLKTGLGTDTQYF. Written as DNA, the CDR3 is TGTGCCAGCAGCCTCAAGACAGGCCTGGGCACAGATACGCAGTATTTT.

The V and J genes are TRBV7-4 and TRBJ2-7, with a weak D call TRBD2 (6 bases). Deletions cut 6 bases from V and 4 bases from J, with 16 bases between. The CDR3 sequence is 14 residues long. Germline CDR1 SGHVT, CDR2 SQSDAQ. CDR3 amino acids: CASRPLRGRYEQYV. The CDR3 DNA reads TGTGCCAGCAGGCCGTTGCGGGGTCGGTACGAGCAGTACGTC.

V is TRBV6-1 and J is TRBJ1-5; D is unclear. Trimming pared 1 base from V and 4 bases from J, leaving 8 bases between. CDR1 and CDR2 from the germline V gene are MNHNS and SASEGT. The CDR3 length is 14 residues. CDR3 region: CASSEGWVNQPQHF. DNA for the CDR3: TGTGCCAGCAGTGAAGGTTGGGTTAATCAGCCCCAGCATTTT.

V gene TRBV10-1 combines with J gene TRBJ2-2; 8 bases map to TRBD1. The V segment lost 2 bases and the J segment 1 base; nucleotides outside the gene matches: 0. CDR1 is WNHNN, CDR2 SYGVQD, per germline (reference sequence). CDR3 length: 15 amino acids. CDR3 bases: TGCGCCAGCAGTGAGGGACAGGGGAACACCGGGGAGCTGTTTTTT. Its translation: CASSEGQGNTGELFF.

J is TRBJ1-3 and V is TRBV7-2; D might be TRBD1 (5 bases). V was clipped by 5 bases and J by 9 bases, with 14 bases between them. The CDR3 runs 13 residues. The germline CDR1 and CDR2 sequences are SGHTA and FQGNSA. CDR3 sequence reads: CASSPSTGPTIYF. CDR3 DNA: TGTGCCAGCAGCCCATCCACAGGCCCCACCATATATTTT.

The rearrangement links TRBV7-9 to TRBJ2-3; 10 bases match TRBD2. Germline V gives CDR1 SEHNR, CDR2 FQNEAQ (reference sequence). J gave up 2 bases and V 1 base, and 6 bases lay outside the gene matches. CDR3 length: 17 residues. This CDR3 is CASSLGVAGGPTDTQYF. CDR3 DNA sequence: TGTGCCAGCAGCTTAGGCGTAGCGGGGGGCCCCACAGATACGCAGTATTTT.

The V and J genes are TRBV11-3 and TRBJ2-6, with a tentative D call TRBD2 (6 bases). Trimming pared 2 bases from V and 2 bases from J, leaving 10 bases between. The length of the CDR3 is 16 residues. Germline V gene sequence: CDR1 SGHNT, CDR2 YENEEA. The CDR3: CASSLTGGAGANVLTF. Here the CDR3 DNA reads TGTGCCAGCAGCTTAACAGGAGGGGCTGGGGCCAACGTCCTGACTTTC. The full variable domain, rest sourced from reference TRBV11-3 and TRBJ2-6, is EAGVVQSPRYKIIEKKQPVAFWCNPISGHNTLYWYLQNLGQGPELLIRYENEEAVDDSQLPKDRFSAERLKGVDSTLKIQPAELGDSAVYLCASSLTGGAGANVLTFGAGSRLTVL.

The chain uses TRBV2 and TRBJ2-1, with D possibly being TRBD1 or TRBD2 (5 bases each). The CDR3 is 15 residues long. Looked up from germline, CDR1 is SNHLY and CDR2 is FYNNEI. V was shortened by 7 bases and J by 0 bases, with 13 bases between the two germline ends. The CDR3 loop reads CASNTGGSSYNEQFF. The CDR3 DNA sequence: TGTGCCAGCAATACAGGTGGGAGCTCCTACAATGAGCAGTTCTTC.

The CDR3 region has the DNA TGTGCCAGCAGCTTAAGGTCTAGCGATTTCGATACGCAGTATTTT. It codes for CASSLRSSDFDTQYF. This chain uses TRBV7-2 with TRBJ2-3; D may be TRBD2 (6 bases). The CDR3 has 15 amino acids. Trimming removed 2 bases from V and 6 bases from J, with 15 bases in between. CDR1 and CDR2 (germline): SGHTA, FQGNSA.

The chain combines TRBV28 with TRBJ1-1; possible D gene TRBD1, 5 bases. This CDR3 has 15 residues. Germline-derived CDR1 and CDR2 are MDHEN and SYDVKM. V was shortened by 3 bases and J by 0 bases, with 11 bases between the two germline ends. In DNA, the CDR3 is TGTGCCAGCAGTTTTGCAGGGAATATGAACACTGAAGCTTTCTTT. This encodes CASSFAGNMNTEAFF.

This chain links TRBV18 with TRBJ1-2, with TRBD1 identical over 8 bases. Germline-derived CDR1 and CDR2 are KGHSH and LQKENI. The trim removed 2 bases at V and 4 bases at J, leaving 3 bases unmatched. There are 14 residues in the CDR3. Here the CDR3 reads CASSPSDRAYGYTF. The CDR3 DNA is TGTGCCAGCTCACCATCGGACAGGGCCTATGGCTACACCTTC.

V gene TRBV2 combines with J gene TRBJ2-2; no definite D call. CDR1 and CDR2 from the germline V gene are SNHLY and FYNNEI. V was shortened by 4 bases and J by 0 bases, with 6 bases between the two germline ends. This CDR3 comprises 14 residues. As DNA, the CDR3 is TGTGCCAGCAGTGGGGCAGCGAACACCGGGGAGCTGTTTTTT. Amino acid sequence: CASSGAANTGELFF.

This chain connects TRBV5-5 to TRBJ2-2; no clear D gene. Germline V gene sequence: CDR1 SGHKS, CDR2 YYEKEE (reference sequence). The CDR3 is made up of 14 amino acids. Trimming shortened V by 1 base and J by 4 bases, and 8 bases separated the two germline ends. The DNA of the CDR3 is TGTGCCAGCAGCTTGACAGTTCCCACCGGGGAGCTGTTTTTT. Translated: CASSLTVPTGELFF.

This rearrangement joins TRBV12-3 or TRBV12-4 to TRBJ2-4; 7 nucleotides agree with TRBD1. The CDR3 spans 12 residues. The junction had 5 bases not matched to a gene; V was cut back by 6 bases and J by 9 bases. The CDR3 region is CASSPGQFIQYF. The CDR3 DNA reads as TGTGCCAGCAGCCCGGGACAGTTCATTCAGTACTTC.

CDR3 sequence reads: CASSEARGIGTEAFF. In nucleotides, the CDR3 is TGTGCCAGCAGTGAAGCGCGAGGAATAGGGACTGAAGCTTTCTTT. The chain uses TRBV2 and TRBJ1-1; D unresolved. Germline CDR1 SNHLY, CDR2 FYNNEI. The CDR3 sequence is 15 residues long. Trimming removed 0 bases from V and 5 bases from J, with 13 bases in between.

This rearrangement joins TRBV5-1 to TRBJ2-1, with D uncertain. The length of the CDR3 is 13 residues. Looked up from germline, CDR1 is SGHRS and CDR2 is YFSETQ. V was pared by 0 bases and J by 8 bases, with 9 bases between. The CDR3 bases are TGCGCCAGCAGCTTGGACAGACCCGATGAGCAGTTCTTC. Translating gives CASSLDRPDEQFF. The full variable domain, in which reference TRBV5-1 and TRBJ2-1 provide the parts outside the CDR3, is KAGVTQTPRYLIKTRGQQVTLSCSPISGHRSVSWYQQTPGQGLQFLFEYFSETQRNKGNFPGRFSGRQFSNSRSEMNVSTLELGDSALYLCASSLDRPDEQFFGPGTRLTVL.

The chain has TRBV24-1 and TRBJ2-3; D possibly uses TRBD1 or TRBD2 (5 bases each). Trimming took 5 bases from V and 7 from J, leaving 24 bases between them. CDR1 and CDR2 from the germline V gene are KGHDR and SFDVKD. The CDR3 is made up of 17 amino acids. CDR3 DNA sequence: TGTGCCACCAGTGGGGGGAGAGCAGGGTCCTTCTCGAATACGCAGTATTTT. It yields the protein CATSGGRAGSFSNTQYF.